This entry describes one T cell receptor (beta chain). Its antigen is not identified. TCRdb's table, derived via immunoSEQ multiplex PCR, lists solely in-frame clones and lacks some. In the table there are under 85,000 clones, around 83% of which are singletons. This entry comes from a study of a mutant IDH1 vaccine in newly diagnosed glioma. Study context: Vaccination started 4-6 weeks after radiotherapy alone, or with temozolomide cycles.

Time point meaning: week 23, last vaccination. Topical imiquimod accompanied each vaccine dose, which consisted of 300 ug of mutant IDH1 20-mer peptide. CDR1 SNHLY and CDR2 FYNNEI come from the germline V gene. Losses at the gene ends were 5 bases for V and 4 bases for J; bases not matched to a gene: 13. The CDR3 has 16 amino acids. The clonotype was recovered from a woman aged 50 to 60 with glioma. Sequencing used PBMCs, obtained from a glioma patient whose treatment included an IDH1 peptide vaccine. V is TRBV2 and J is TRBJ2-7; 8 positions match TRBD2. The CDR3 sequence is CASSPGGEGLSYEQYF. As DNA, the CDR3 is TGTGCCAGCAGTCCCGGGGGGGAAGGACTATCATACGAGCAGTACTTC. The full variable domain, with the rest looked up from reference TRBV2 and TRBJ2-7, is EPEVTQTPSHQVTQMGQEVILRCVPISNHLYFYWYRQILGQKVEFLVSFYNNEISEKSEIFDDQFSVERPDGSNFTLKIRSTKLEDSAMYFCASSPGGEGLSYEQYFGPGTRLTVT.